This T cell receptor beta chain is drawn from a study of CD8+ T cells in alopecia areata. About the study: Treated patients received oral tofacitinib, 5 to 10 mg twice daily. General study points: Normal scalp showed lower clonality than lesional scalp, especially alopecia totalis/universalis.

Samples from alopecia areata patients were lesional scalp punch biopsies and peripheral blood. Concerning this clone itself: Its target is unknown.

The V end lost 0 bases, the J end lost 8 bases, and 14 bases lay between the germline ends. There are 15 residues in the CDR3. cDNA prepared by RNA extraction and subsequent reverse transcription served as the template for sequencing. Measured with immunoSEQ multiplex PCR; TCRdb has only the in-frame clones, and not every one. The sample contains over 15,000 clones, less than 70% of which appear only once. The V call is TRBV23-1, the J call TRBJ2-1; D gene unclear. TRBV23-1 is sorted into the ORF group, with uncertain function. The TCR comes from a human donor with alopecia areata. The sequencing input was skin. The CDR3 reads CASSQSFQSYDEQFF. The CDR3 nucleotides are TGCGCCAGCAGTCAATCATTTCAAAGTTATGATGAGCAGTTCTTC.